The 18 T cell receptor beta chains below were found in one sample sequenced in a study of blood T cell repertoires in COVID-19. Measured with immunoSEQ multiplex PCR; TCRdb has only the in-frame clones, and not every one. The sample records about 440,000 clones, 88% being singletons. Sequenced input: peripheral blood. All receptors come from a woman aged 50 to 60 with COVID-19, enrolled during active disease.

This chain uses TRBV10-3 with TRBJ2-3, with 7 bases matching TRBD2. The CDR3 has 14 residues. Germline V lookup: CDR1 ENHRY, CDR2 SYGVKD. The junction had 6 bases not matched to a gene; V was cut back by 5 bases and J by 4 bases. CDR3 bases: TGTGCCATCAGTACCGGACTAGATTCAGATACGCAGTATTTT. Its translation is CAISTGLDSDTQYF.

The chain uses TRBV30 and TRBJ1-1; tentative D call: TRBD1 (6 bases). Germline V lookup: CDR1 GTSNPN, CDR2 SVGIG (reference sequence). The length of the CDR3 is 13 residues. V shed 2 bases and J shed 3 bases, with 10 bases lying between them. Here the CDR3 reads CAWSRGKDTEAFF. The CDR3 DNA reads as TGTGCCTGGAGTAGGGGGAAGGACACTGAAGCTTTCTTT.

The chain uses TRBV11-3 and TRBJ1-1; TRBD1 matches 11 bases. V lost 5 bases and J lost 5; bases outside the gene matches: 7. The germline V gene encodes CDR1 SGHNT and CDR2 YENEEA. The CDR3 is 15 residues long. CDR3 DNA: TGTGCCAGCAGCCCCGGACAGGGGGCTTATACTGAAGCTTTCTTT. It encodes CASSPGQGAYTEAFF.

The V and J genes are TRBV7-2 and TRBJ1-1; the match to TRBD1 covers 7 bases. The CDR3 contains 14 residues. Germline CDR1 reads SGHTA; CDR2 reads FQGNSA. The ends lost 5 bases at V and 1 base at J; junction bases unmatched: 4. CDR3 protein: CASSDRVSNTEAFF. The CDR3, as DNA: TGTGCCAGCAGCGACAGGGTTTCGAACACTGAAGCTTTCTTT. Full variable domain (missing parts from reference TRBV7-2 and TRBJ1-1): GAGVSQSPSNKVTEKGKDVELRCDPISGHTALYWYRQSLGQGLEFLIYFQGNSAPDKSGLPSDRFSAERTGGSVSTLTIQRTQQEDSAVYLCASSDRVSNTEAFFGQGTRLTVV.

This chain uses TRBV19 with TRBJ1-4; perhaps TRBD1 as D (5 bases). The CDR3 consists of 18 residues. The ends were cut back, 5 bases at V and 2 bases at J, with 21 bases in the middle. CDR1 is LNHDA and CDR2 is SQIVND in the germline V gene (reference sequence). The CDR3 sequence is CASSPAVGGRSTNEKLFF. DNA for the CDR3: TGTGCCAGTAGTCCCGCAGTGGGGGGACGGTCCACTAATGAAAAACTGTTTTTT.

The V call is TRBV6-6, the J call TRBJ1-6; D is unresolved. In germline, CDR1 is MNHNY, CDR2 SVGAGI (reference sequence). Trimming removed 8 bases at V and 10 bases at J, with 12 bases between. There are 12 residues in the CDR3. The CDR3 DNA sequence: TGTGCCAGCGAATCCGGCGGCTCACCCCTCCACTTT. It is translated as CASESGGSPLHF.

The CDR3 reads CASSQDSTSGGREQFF. For the CDR3, the DNA is TGTGCCAGCAGCCAAGATTCGACTAGCGGGGGGCGTGAGCAGTTCTTC. The chain links TRBV4-2 to TRBJ2-1, with 13 bases identical to TRBD2. Per germline, CDR1 LGHNA and CDR2 YNFKEQ. Germline trimming cut 0 bases from V and 9 bases from J; bases unmatched to any gene: 5. This CDR3 spans 16 amino acids.

This chain uses TRBV10-2 with TRBJ2-3, with D possibly TRBD1 on 6 matching bases. Trimming took 6 bases from V and 3 from J, leaving 13 bases between them. The CDR3 runs to 14 residues. From germline, CDR1 is WSHSY and CDR2 SAAADI. The chain's CDR3 is CASSAGTHTDTQYF. In nucleotides, the CDR3 is TGCGCCAGCAGCGCCGGGACACATACAGATACGCAGTATTTT.

The genes are TRBV2 and TRBJ2-3; 10 bases match TRBD2. Germline V gene sequence: CDR1 SNHLY, CDR2 FYNNEI. The CDR3 covers 16 residues. Losses at the gene ends were 3 bases for V and 3 bases for J; bases not matched to a gene: 6. Here the CDR3 reads CASSDIAGGKTDTQYF. The CDR3 region has the DNA TGTGCCAGCAGTGATATAGCGGGGGGCAAGACAGATACGCAGTATTTT.

The CDR3 DNA is TGCGCCAGCAGCACGAATGGGGGGGATGGCTACACCTTC. This encodes CASSTNGGDGYTF. The chain links TRBV4-1 to TRBJ1-2; tentative D call: TRBD1 (5 bases). The CDR3 sequence is 13 residues long. The V end was cut by 5 bases, the J end by 6 bases, with 13 bases between. Germline CDR1 reads MGHRA; CDR2 reads YSYEKL.

Comments on this clone: Other DNA sequences within the sample encode an identical CDR3. This chain links TRBV9 with TRBJ1-5, with D tentatively TRBD1 (5 bases). Trimming cost V 0 bases and J 7 bases, with 11 bases left between them. This CDR3 region has 14 residues. Germline CDR1 is SGDLS and CDR2 is YYNGEE. The CDR3 reads CASSVAGGGQPQHF. For the CDR3, the DNA is TGTGCCAGCAGCGTAGCGGGGGGGGGACAGCCCCAGCATTTT.

This clone was detected only once. The chain has TRBV4-2 and TRBJ2-7; 11 bases align to TRBD2. This CDR3 has 18 amino acids. Germline V lookup: CDR1 LGHNA, CDR2 YNFKEQ. V lost 4 bases to trimming and J lost 1 base; unmatched junction nucleotides: 12. CDR3: CASSPRTSGGQRSYEQYF. The CDR3 nucleotides are TGTGCCAGCAGCCCCCGAACTAGCGGGGGCCAACGATCCTACGAGCAGTACTTC.

V and J are TRBV2 and TRBJ2-3; D is possibly TRBD2 (6 bases). The germline V and J ends were trimmed by 3 bases and 3 bases, with 10 bases remaining between them. Germline assignment: CDR1 SNHLY and CDR2 FYNNEI. The CDR3 is made up of 14 amino acids. DNA for the CDR3: TGTGCCAGCAGTGAGGGACTCGGTACAGATACGCAGTATTTT. Protein product: CASSEGLGTDTQYF.

The V call is TRBV4-2, the J call TRBJ2-3; possibly TRBD2 for D (5 bases). The CDR3 consists of 16 residues. The V and J ends lost 4 bases and 1 base respectively, with 15 bases between them. The germline CDR1 and CDR2 sequences are LGHNA and YNFKEQ. The CDR3 protein is CASSRGLGPRTDTQYF. The CDR3 DNA is TGTGCCAGCAGCCGTGGACTTGGCCCACGCACAGATACGCAGTATTTT.

This clone was counted only a few times. J is TRBJ1-6 and V is TRBV6-1; possibly TRBD1 for D (6 bases). This CDR3 is 15 amino acids long. V lost 2 bases and J lost 7, with 12 bases in between. The germline CDR1 and CDR2 sequences are MNHNS and SASEGT. In DNA form, the CDR3 reads TGTGCCAGCAGTGAATGGACAGATGAAAATTCACCCCTCCACTTT. Translated, it gives CASSEWTDENSPLHF.

This rearrangement joins TRBV3-1 (or the pseudogene TRBV3-2) to TRBJ2-3, with TRBD2 matching over 8 bases. This CDR3 is 16 amino acids long. CDR1 LGHDT and CDR2 YNNKEL come from the germline V gene (reference sequence). The ends lost 3 bases at V and 3 bases at J; junction bases unmatched: 8. The CDR3 is CASSHRIGGATDTQYF. CDR3 nucleotide sequence: TGTGCCAGCAGCCACCGAATCGGGGGGGCGACAGATACGCAGTATTTT.

The chain is built from TRBV19 and TRBJ1-2; 9 positions agree with TRBD1. Trimming cost V 7 bases and J 11 bases; bases outside gene matches: 14. The CDR3 is made up of 14 amino acids. Germline V gene lookup returns CDR1 LNHDA and CDR2 SQIVND (reference sequence). DNA for the CDR3: TGTGCCAGTACCCCCACAGGGGGCGCAAAGGGTTACACCTTC. It translates to CASTPTGGAKGYTF. The full variable domain, completed using reference TRBV19 and TRBJ1-2, is DGGITQSPKYLFRKEGQNVTLSCEQNLNHDAMYWYRQDPGQGLRLIYYSQIVNDFQKGDIAEGYSVSREKKESFPLTVTSAQKNPTAFYLCASTPTGGAKGYTFGSGTRLTVV.

The V call is TRBV30, the J call TRBJ2-3, with D perhaps matching TRBD2 (6 bases). Germline assignment: CDR1 GTSNPN and CDR2 SVGIG (reference sequence). The CDR3 runs 16 residues. Trimming stripped 3 bases from V and 0 bases from J, with 16 bases between. The CDR3 loop is CAWRPLGGSSTDTQYF. In nucleotides, the CDR3 is TGTGCCTGGAGGCCCCTGGGGGGATCTAGCACAGATACGCAGTATTTT.